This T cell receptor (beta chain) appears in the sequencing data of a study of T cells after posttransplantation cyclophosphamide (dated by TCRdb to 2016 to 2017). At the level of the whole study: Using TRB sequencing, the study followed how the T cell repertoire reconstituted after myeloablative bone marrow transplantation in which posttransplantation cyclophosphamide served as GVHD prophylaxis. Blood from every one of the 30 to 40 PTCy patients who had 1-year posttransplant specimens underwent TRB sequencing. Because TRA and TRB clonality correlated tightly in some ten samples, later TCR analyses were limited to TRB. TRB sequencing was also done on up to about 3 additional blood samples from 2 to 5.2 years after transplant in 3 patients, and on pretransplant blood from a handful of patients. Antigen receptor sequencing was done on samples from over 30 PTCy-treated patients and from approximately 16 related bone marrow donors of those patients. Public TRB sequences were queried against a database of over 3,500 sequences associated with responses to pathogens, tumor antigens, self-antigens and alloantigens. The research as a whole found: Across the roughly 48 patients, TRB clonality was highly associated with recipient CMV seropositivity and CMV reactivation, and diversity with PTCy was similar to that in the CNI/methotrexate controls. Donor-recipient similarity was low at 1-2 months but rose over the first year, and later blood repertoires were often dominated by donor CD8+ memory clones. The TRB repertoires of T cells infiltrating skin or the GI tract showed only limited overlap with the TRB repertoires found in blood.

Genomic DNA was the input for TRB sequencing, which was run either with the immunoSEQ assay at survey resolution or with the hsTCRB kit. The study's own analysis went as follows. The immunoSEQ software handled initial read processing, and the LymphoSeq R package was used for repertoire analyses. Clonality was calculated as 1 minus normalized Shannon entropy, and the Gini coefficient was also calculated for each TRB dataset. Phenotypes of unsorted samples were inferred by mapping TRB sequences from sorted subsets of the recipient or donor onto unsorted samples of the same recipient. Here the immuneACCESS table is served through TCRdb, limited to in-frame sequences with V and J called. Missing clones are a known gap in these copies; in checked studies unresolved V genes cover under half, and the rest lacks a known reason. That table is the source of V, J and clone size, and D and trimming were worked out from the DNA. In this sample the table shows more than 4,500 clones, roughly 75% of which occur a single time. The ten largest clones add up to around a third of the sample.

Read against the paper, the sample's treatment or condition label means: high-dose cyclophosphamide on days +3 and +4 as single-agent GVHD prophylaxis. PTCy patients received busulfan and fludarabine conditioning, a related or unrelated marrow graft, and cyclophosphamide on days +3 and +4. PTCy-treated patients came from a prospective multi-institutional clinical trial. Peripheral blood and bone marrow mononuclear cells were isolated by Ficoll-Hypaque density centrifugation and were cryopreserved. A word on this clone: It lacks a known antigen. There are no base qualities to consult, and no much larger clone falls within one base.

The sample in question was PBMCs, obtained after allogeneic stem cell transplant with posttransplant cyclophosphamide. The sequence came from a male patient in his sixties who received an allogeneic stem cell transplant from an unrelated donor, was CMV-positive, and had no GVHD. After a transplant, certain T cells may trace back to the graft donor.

At the DNA level, the sequence is TGTGCCAGCAGCTTAGCCTCCTTGGGGGCGAGCAATCAGCCCCAGCATTTT. The resulting protein is CASSLASLGASNQPQHF. The V and J genes are TRBV7-2 and TRBJ1-5, with a weak D call of TRBD1 (6 bases match). The trim is 0 bases for V and 1 base for J, with a gap of 13 bases between the germline ends. Inclusive of the bounding cysteine and phenylalanine, the CDR3 is 17 residues long. Only the CDR3 portion is preserved as DNA: 51 bases, with reading frame beginning at the first base. Taken from the germline V gene, the CDR1 and CDR2 loops are SGHTA and FQGNSA.